The 13 T cell receptor beta chains below come from one sample, sequenced in a study of beta chain features in type 1 diabetes. Study-wide results and caveats: A moderate, significant TCRB CDR3 shortening appeared in type 1 diabetes across four CD4+ subsets.

What was sequenced were expressed TCRB transcripts, since all of the isolated RNA had been reverse transcribed. Profiled with immunoSEQ multiplex PCR; TCRdb holds only in-frame clones, not every one. The sample lists about 740,000 clones, about an eighth occurring once. For these receptors, no antigen is known. Material: naive CD4+ T cells from blood. All receptors come from a man in his late teens or twenties with type 1 diabetes.

The chain is built from TRBV30 and TRBJ1-2, with a weak D call TRBD1 (6 bases). Looked up from germline, CDR1 is GTSNPN and CDR2 is SVGIG (reference sequence). V shed 8 bases and J shed 5 bases, with 21 bases lying between them. The CDR3 runs to 14 residues. This CDR3 is CARKGTGREYGYTF. DNA of the CDR3: TGTGCCCGGAAGGGTACAGGGCGGGAGTATGGCTACACCTTC. Full variable domain (missing parts from reference TRBV30 and TRBJ1-2): SQTIHQWPATLVQPVGSPLSLECTVEGTSNPNLYWYRQAAGRGLQLLFYSVGIGQISSEVPQNLSASRPQDRQFILSSKKLLLSDSGFYLCARKGTGREYGYTFGSGTRLTVV.

There are a few counts of this clone. V and J are TRBV2 and TRBJ2-2, with 9 bases matching TRBD2. Trimming removed 3 bases from V and 6 bases from J; junction bases left unmatched: 8. Germline V gene sequence: CDR1 SNHLY, CDR2 FYNNEI. This CDR3 spans 16 amino acids. CDR3 DNA: TGTGCCAGCAGTGAGCCCAGCGGGGGGAAATCCGGGGAGCTGTTTTTT. This sequence encodes CASSEPSGGKSGELFF.

The chain couples TRBV7-6 to TRBJ2-7, with 9 nucleotides matching TRBD1. After removal of 5 bases from V and 2 bases from J, the junction contained 7 bases not matched to a gene. The CDR3 runs to 15 residues. Per germline, CDR1 SGHVS and CDR2 FNYEAQ. In nucleotides, the CDR3 is TGTGCCAGCAGCACTACAGGGGGCCAAACCTACGAGCAGTACTTC. Translation: CASSTTGGQTYEQYF.

The CDR3 loop reads CASSPDRVQETQYF. The DNA of the CDR3 is TGTGCCAGCTCACCAGACAGAGTACAAGAGACCCAGTACTTC. The genes are TRBV18 and TRBJ2-5, with D possibly being TRBD1 (5 bases). Germline V lookup: CDR1 KGHSH, CDR2 LQKENI. V was shortened by 2 bases and J by 2 bases, with 9 bases between the two germline ends. This CDR3 comprises 14 residues.

The chain carries TRBV9 and TRBJ2-3; D ambiguous. Trimming removed 0 bases at V and 3 bases at J, with 20 bases between. The germline V gene encodes CDR1 SGDLS and CDR2 YYNGEE. The CDR3 spans 18 residues. The CDR3 DNA sequence: TGTGCCAGCAGCGTAGAGTTGCGAGCAGCGTATCGGACAGATACGCAGTATTTT. This codes for CASSVELRAAYRTDTQYF.

The chain is built from TRBV30 and TRBJ2-1; TRBD2 might be the D (5 bases). The CDR3 loop spans 16 amino acids. V shed 4 bases and J shed 2 bases, with 18 bases lying between them. Looked up from germline, CDR1 is GTSNPN and CDR2 is SVGIG (reference sequence). In nucleotides, the CDR3 is TGTGCCTGGACTCGGGGAAAGCTACCGACCTACAATGAGCAGTTCTTC. Encoded protein: CAWTRGKLPTYNEQFF.

The chain recombines TRBV11-2 with TRBJ1-1; D gene uncertain. Trimming took off 6 bases at V and 5 bases at J, with 16 bases between the two ends. This CDR3 spans 14 amino acids. Germline V gives CDR1 SGHAT, CDR2 FQNNGV. The CDR3 here is CASRQGRGGTEAFF. Here the CDR3 DNA reads TGTGCCAGCAGGCAAGGGCGCGGAGGTACTGAAGCTTTCTTT.

The CDR3 DNA reads as TGTGCCAGCAGCAAAGGACAGTCGGGCTATGGCTACACCTTC. It is translated as CASSKGQSGYGYTF. The V and J genes are TRBV9 and TRBJ1-2, with D possibly being TRBD1 (6 bases). From germline, CDR1 is SGDLS and CDR2 YYNGEE. Between the trimmed V and J ends, which lost 4 bases and 4 bases, there was a span of 14 bases. This CDR3 region has 14 residues.

The J gene is TRBJ1-2, the V gene TRBV30, with D hard to call. The CDR3 totals 12 residues. The germline V and J ends were trimmed by 4 bases and 6 bases, with 12 bases remaining between them. Germline CDR1 reads GTSNPN; CDR2 reads SVGIG (reference sequence). CDR3 nucleotides: TGTGCCTGGAATATGGGAGGACATGGCTACACCTTC. It codes for CAWNMGGHGYTF. The full variable domain, with the rest looked up from reference TRBV30 and TRBJ1-2, is SQTIHQWPATLVQPVGSPLSLECTVEGTSNPNLYWYRQAAGRGLQLLFYSVGIGQISSEVPQNLSASRPQDRQFILSSKKLLLSDSGFYLCAWNMGGHGYTFGSGTRLTVV.

The chain uses TRBV7-2 and TRBJ1-3, with a tentative D call TRBD1 (5 bases). The V end lost 3 bases, the J end lost 2 bases, and 20 bases lay between the germline ends. The CDR3 extends over 18 amino acids. Germline V gene sequence: CDR1 SGHTA, CDR2 FQGNSA. The CDR3 is CASSFAPGRGYTGNTIYF. CDR3 coding DNA: TGTGCCAGCAGCTTTGCCCCCGGGAGGGGATACACTGGAAACACCATATATTTT.

V and J are TRBV28 and TRBJ1-2; TRBD1 agrees at 7 bases. Looked up from germline, CDR1 is MDHEN and CDR2 is SYDVKM. V was clipped by 6 bases and J by 4 bases; unmatched bases: 11. CDR3 length: 15 amino acids. This CDR3 reads CASSPPGGLGYGYTF. CDR3 nucleotides: TGTGCCAGCAGCCCCCCAGGGGGTTTGGGCTATGGCTACACCTTC.

V and J are TRBV19 and TRBJ2-1; TRBD1 aligns across 9 bases. This CDR3 is built from 15 residues. The trim removed 5 bases at V and 6 bases at J, leaving 8 bases unmatched. From germline, CDR1 is LNHDA and CDR2 SQIVND (reference sequence). In DNA form, the CDR3 reads TGTGCCAGTAGTCCAGGACAGGGGTGGTTCAATGAGCAGTTCTTC. Protein: CASSPGQGWFNEQFF.

CDR3 sequence reads: CASSPVGGTEAFF. The CDR3 nucleotides read TGTGCCAGCTCACCAGTCGGGGGGACTGAAGCTTTCTTT. The chain combines TRBV18 with TRBJ1-1; tentative D call: TRBD1 (5 bases). Trimming cost V 2 bases and J 5 bases, with 9 bases left between them. This CDR3 comprises 13 residues. Germline V gene data show CDR1 as KGHSH and CDR2 as LQKENI.